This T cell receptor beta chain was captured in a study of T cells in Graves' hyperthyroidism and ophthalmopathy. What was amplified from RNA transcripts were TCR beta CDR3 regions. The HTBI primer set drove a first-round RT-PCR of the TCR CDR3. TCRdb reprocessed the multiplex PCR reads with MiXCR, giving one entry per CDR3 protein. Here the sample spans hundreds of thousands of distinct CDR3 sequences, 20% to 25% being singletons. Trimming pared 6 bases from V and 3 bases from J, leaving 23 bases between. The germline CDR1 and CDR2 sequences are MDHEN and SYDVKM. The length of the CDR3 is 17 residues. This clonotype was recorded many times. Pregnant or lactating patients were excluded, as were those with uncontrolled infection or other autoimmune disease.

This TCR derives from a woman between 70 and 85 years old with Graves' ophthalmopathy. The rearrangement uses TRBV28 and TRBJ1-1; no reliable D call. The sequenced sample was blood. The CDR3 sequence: CASSQLRTLTQDTEAFF. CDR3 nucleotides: TGTGCCAGCAGCCAGCTCCGGACGCTCACGCAGGACACTGAAGCTTTCTTT.